The clone carrying this TCR beta chain was seen only once. The data originate from a study of cytomegalovirus exposure and HLA in healthy donors. Clones were sequenced by immunoSEQ multiplex PCR, and TCRdb holds only the in-frame ones, with some missing. Of about 360,000 clones listed, about nine tenths are singletons. V lost 6 bases, J lost 3 bases, and 15 bases lay in between. CDR3 length equals 14 residues. Germline loops: CDR1 MNHEY, CDR2 SMNVEV (reference sequence). V and J are TRBV27 and TRBJ2-7, with a tentative D call TRBD1 (6 bases). The sample consisted of PBMCs. The sequence derives from a woman under 30 in good health and CMV-seronegative. The CDR3 DNA reads as TGTGCCAGCAGCTCCAGGGGTGTTGACTACGAGCAGTACTTC. Amino acid sequence: CASSSRGVDYEQYF.